This TCR beta chain was recorded in a study of shared clonotypes between healthy human individuals. As concerns this clone: The antigen remains unidentified.

Points from the study as a whole: Represented diversity, genetic and exposure-history alike, was limited by few donors. Researchers sampled blood only, noting tissue repertoires likely differ.

V trimming: 5 bases; J trimming: 10 bases; junction bases outside the gene matches: 7. Germline V gene data show CDR1 as LNHDA and CDR2 as SQIVND (reference sequence). This CDR3 spans 14 amino acids. Profiled with immunoSEQ multiplex PCR; TCRdb holds only in-frame clones, not every one. Of 950,000 to 1,300,000 clones in the sample, around 74% are singletons; the top ten hold roughly 1.4%. The clonotype comes from a man between 18 and 35 years old in good health. This chain joins TRBV19 and TRBJ1-6; 8 nucleotides line up with TRBD1. Sequenced: memory CD4+ T cells sorted from blood. The subset: CD45RA-negative fraction. CDR3 residues: CASSSRQGQSPLHF. CDR3 bases: TGTGCCAGTAGTTCCCGACAGGGGCAGTCACCCCTCCACTTT.